The sequence of this T cell receptor (beta chain) was determined in a study of cytomegalovirus exposure and HLA in healthy donors. CDR1 is SGHTA, CDR2 FQGTGA, per germline. Losses at the gene ends were 3 bases for V and 2 bases for J; bases not matched to a gene: 13. The CDR3 is 17 amino acids. Assay used: immunoSEQ multiplex PCR; TCRdb lists only in-frame clones, some missing. In the table there are approximately 58,000 clones, roughly 90% of which are singletons. The approximately 120-subject validation cohort, separate from the approximately 670-subject first cohort, included the donors. As regards this clone: What it binds is not known.

Notes on the study in general: It was confirmed in vitro that three of the CMV-associated chains were specific for CMV antigens. Reported results showed that the classifier diagnosed cytomegalovirus status with high specificity and sensitivity. The study found most TCR sequences rare, yet found some public TCRs in many donors.

This TCR was recovered from a woman aged 25 to 39 in good health and CMV-seronegative. The sequencing sample was made of PBMCs. This rearrangement joins TRBV7-3 to TRBJ2-7; TRBD1 matches 7 bases. The CDR3 DNA follows: TGTGCCAGCAGCTTGCCCTTGGGGACAGAGGGGACCTACGAGCAGTACTTC. Its protein product is CASSLPLGTEGTYEQYF.